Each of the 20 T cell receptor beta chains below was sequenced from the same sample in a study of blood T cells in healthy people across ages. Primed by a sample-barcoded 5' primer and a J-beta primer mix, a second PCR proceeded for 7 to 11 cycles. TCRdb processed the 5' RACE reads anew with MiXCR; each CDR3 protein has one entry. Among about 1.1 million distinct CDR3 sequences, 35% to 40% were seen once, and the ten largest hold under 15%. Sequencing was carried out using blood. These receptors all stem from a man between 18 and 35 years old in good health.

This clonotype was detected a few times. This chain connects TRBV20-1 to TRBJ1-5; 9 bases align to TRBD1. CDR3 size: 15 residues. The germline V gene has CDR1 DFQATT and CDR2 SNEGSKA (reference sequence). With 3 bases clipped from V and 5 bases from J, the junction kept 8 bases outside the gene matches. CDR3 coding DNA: TGCAGTGCTAGGGAAACAGGGGGCGCAGATCAGCCCCAGCATTTT. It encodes CSARETGGADQPQHF.

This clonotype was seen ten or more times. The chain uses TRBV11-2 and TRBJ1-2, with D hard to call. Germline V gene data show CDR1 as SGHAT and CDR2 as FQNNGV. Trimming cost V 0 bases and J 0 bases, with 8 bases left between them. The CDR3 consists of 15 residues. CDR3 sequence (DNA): TGTGCCAGCAGCTTAGATCAGGCAGCTAACTATGGCTACACCTTC. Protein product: CASSLDQAANYGYTF.

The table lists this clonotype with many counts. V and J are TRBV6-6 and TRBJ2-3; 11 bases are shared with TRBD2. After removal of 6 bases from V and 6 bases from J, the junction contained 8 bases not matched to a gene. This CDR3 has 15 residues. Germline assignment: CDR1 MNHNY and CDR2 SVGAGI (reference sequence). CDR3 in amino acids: CASSKTSGVRDTQYF. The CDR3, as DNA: TGTGCCAGCAGCAAGACTAGCGGGGTTCGGGATACGCAGTATTTT.

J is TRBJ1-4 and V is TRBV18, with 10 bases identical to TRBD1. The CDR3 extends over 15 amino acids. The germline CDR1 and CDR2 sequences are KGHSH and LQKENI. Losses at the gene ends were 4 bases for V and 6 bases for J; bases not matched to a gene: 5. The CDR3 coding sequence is TGTGCCAGCTCACGTTCCGGGACAGGGGATGAAAAACTGTTTTTT. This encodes CASSRSGTGDEKLFF.

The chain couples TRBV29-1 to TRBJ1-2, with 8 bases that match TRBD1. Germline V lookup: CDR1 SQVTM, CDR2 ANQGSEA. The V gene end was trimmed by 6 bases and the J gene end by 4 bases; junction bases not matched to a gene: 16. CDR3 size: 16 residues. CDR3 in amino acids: CSVGDPQGASSYGYTF. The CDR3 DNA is TGCAGCGTGGGAGATCCCCAGGGGGCGAGTAGCTATGGCTACACCTTC. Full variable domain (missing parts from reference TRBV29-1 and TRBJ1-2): SAVISQKPSRDICQRGTSLTIQCQVDSQVTMMFWYRQQPGQSLTLIATANQGSEATYESGFVIDKFPISRPNLTFSTLTVSNMSPEDSSIYLCSVGDPQGASSYGYTFGSGTRLTVV.

The CDR3 loop is CASSRNRGAGELFF. CDR3 sequence (DNA): TGTGCCAGCAGCCGCAACAGGGGAGCCGGGGAGCTGTTTTTT. V gene TRBV14 combines with J gene TRBJ2-2, with 7 bases aligning to TRBD1. This CDR3 region has 14 residues. V trimming: 4 bases; J trimming: 6 bases; junction bases outside the gene matches: 5. Germline V CDR1 and CDR2: SGHDN, FVKESK.

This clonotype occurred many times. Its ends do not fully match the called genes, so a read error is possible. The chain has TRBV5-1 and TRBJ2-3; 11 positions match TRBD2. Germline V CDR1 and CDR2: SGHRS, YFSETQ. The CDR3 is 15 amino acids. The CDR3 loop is CASSLGTSGSDTQYF. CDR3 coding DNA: TGTGCCAGCAGCCTAGGGACTAGCGGTTCAGATACGCAGTATTTT.

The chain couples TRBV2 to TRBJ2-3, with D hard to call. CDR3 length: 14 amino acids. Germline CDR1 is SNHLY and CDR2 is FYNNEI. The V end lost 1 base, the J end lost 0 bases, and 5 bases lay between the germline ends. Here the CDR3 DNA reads TGTGCCAGCAGTGAAGTGGACAGCACAGATACGCAGTATTTT. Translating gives CASSEVDSTDTQYF.

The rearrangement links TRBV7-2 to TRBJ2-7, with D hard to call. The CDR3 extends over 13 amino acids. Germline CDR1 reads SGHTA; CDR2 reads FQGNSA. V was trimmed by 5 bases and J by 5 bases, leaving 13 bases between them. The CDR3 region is CASSPTHSDEQYF. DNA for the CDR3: TGTGCCAGCAGCCCAACGCATTCGGACGAGCAGTACTTC.

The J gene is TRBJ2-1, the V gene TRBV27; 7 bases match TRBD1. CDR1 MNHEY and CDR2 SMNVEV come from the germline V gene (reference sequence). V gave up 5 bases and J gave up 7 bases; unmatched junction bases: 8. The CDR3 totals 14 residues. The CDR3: CASSKENRGNEQFF. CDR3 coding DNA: TGTGCCAGCAGTAAGGAAAACAGGGGAAATGAGCAGTTCTTC.

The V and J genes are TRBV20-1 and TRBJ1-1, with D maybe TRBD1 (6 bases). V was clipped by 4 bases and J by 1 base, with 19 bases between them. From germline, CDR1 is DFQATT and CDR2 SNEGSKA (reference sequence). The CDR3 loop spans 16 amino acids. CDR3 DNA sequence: TGCAGTGCTATGTTTTCAGGGGCGCCCCGGAACACTGAAGCTTTCTTT. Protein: CSAMFSGAPRNTEAFF.

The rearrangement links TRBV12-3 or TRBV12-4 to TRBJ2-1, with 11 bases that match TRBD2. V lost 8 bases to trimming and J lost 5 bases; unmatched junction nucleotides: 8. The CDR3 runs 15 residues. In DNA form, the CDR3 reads TGTGCCAGCCTTCTAGCGGGGGGCAATCACAATGAGCAGTTCTTC. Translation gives CASLLAGGNHNEQFF.

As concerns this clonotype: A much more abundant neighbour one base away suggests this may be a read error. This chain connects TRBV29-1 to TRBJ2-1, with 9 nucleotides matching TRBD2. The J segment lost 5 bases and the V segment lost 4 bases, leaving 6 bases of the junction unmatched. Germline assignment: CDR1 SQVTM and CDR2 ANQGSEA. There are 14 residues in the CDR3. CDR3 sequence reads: CSVGLAGSNNEQFF. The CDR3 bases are TGCAGCGTTGGCCTAGCGGGGTCCAACAATGAGCAGTTCTTC.

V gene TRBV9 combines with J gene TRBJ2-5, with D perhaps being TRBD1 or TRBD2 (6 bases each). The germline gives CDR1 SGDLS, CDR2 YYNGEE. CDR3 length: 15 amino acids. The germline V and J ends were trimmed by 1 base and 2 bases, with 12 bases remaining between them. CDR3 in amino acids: CASSVTGAHQETQYF. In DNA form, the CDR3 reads TGTGCCAGCAGCGTAACGGGGGCACATCAAGAGACCCAGTACTTC.

In DNA form, the CDR3 reads TGTGCCATCAGTGAGTCGTATGAGGGAAGGGGGGAGACCCAGTACTTC. This translates into CAISESYEGRGETQYF. The rearrangement uses TRBV10-3 and TRBJ2-7; D possibly corresponds to TRBD1 (6 bases). The J call may be faulty, since TRBJ2-5 better matches the DNA end. CDR1 and CDR2 from the germline V gene are ENHRY and SYGVKD. The CDR3 is made up of 16 amino acids.

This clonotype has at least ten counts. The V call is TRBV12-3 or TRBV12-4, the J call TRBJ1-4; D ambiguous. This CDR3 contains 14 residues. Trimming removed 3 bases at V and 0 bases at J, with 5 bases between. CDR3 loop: CASSFPATNEKLFF. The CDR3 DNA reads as TGTGCCAGCAGTTTTCCTGCAACTAATGAAAAACTGTTTTTT.

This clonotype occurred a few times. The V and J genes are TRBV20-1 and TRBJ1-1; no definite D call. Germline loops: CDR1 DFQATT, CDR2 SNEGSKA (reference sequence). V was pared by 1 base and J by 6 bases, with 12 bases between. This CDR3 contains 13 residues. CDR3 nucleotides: TGCAGTGCTAGAGCCGGTCAGCTGGCTGAAGCTTTCTTT. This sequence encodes CSARAGQLAEAFF.

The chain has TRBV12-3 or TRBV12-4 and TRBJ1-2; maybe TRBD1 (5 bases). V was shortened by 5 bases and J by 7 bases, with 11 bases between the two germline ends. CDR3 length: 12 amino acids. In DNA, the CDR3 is TGTGCCAGCAGTCCAGGACATGCTGGCTACACCTTC. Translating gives CASSPGHAGYTF.

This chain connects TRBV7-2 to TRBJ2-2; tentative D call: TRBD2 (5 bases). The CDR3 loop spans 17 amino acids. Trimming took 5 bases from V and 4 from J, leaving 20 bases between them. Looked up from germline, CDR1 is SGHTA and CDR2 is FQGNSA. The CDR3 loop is CASSLRYGVLGTGELFF. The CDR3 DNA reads TGTGCCAGCAGCCTACGATACGGGGTATTGGGCACCGGGGAGCTGTTTTTT.

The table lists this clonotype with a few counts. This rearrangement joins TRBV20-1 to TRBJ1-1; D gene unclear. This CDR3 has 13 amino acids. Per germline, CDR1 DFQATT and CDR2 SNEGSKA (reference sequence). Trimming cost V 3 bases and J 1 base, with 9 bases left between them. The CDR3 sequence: CSASSEGNTEAFF. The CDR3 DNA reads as TGCAGTGCTAGTTCCGAGGGGAACACTGAAGCTTTCTTT.